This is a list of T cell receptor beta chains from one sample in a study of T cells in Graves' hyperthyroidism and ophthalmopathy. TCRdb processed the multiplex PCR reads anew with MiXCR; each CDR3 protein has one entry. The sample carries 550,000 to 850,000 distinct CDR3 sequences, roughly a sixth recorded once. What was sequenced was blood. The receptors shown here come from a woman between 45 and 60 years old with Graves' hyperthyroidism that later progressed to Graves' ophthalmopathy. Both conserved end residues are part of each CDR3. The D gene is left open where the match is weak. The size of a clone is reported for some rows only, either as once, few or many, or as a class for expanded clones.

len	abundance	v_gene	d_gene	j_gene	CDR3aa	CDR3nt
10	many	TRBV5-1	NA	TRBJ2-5	CASKQETQYF	TGCGCCAGTAAACAGGAGACCCAGTACTTC
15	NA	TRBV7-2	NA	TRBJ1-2	CASSFPTGGVYGYTF	TGTGCCAGCAGCTTCCCGACGGGGGGGGTCTATGGCTACACCTTC
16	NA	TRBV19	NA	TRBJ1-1	CASSIESGRGNTEAFF	TGTGCCAGTAGTATAGAATCCGGCAGGGGTAACACTGAAGCTTTCTTT
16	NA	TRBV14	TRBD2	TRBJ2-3	CASSIRPTSGADTQYF	TGTGCCAGCAGCATTCGGCCGACTAGCGGGGCAGATACGCAGTATTTT
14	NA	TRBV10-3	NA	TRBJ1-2	CAISEYREGYGYTF	TGTGCCATCAGTGAGTACAGGGAAGGCTATGGCTACACCTTC
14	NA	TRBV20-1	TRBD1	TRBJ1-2	CSAPGQNTGYGYTF	TGCAGTGCGCCGGGACAGAATACAGGCTATGGCTACACCTTC
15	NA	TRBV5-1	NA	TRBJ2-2	CASSLQGRETGELFF	TGCGCCAGCAGCTTACAGGGTAGAGAAACCGGGGAGCTGTTTTTT
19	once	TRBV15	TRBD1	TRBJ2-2	CATSRSAFWEGGLVGELFF	TGTGCCACCAGCAGAAGTGCCTTTTGGGAAGGGGGCCTGGTCGGGGAGCTGTTTTTT
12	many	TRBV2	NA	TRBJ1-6	CASSPEYSPLHF	TGTGCCAGCAGTCCCGAATATTCACCCCTCCACTTT
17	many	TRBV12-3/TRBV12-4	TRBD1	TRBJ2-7	CASSVTGPNRYSYEQYF	TGTGCCAGCAGCGTGACAGGGCCGAACAGATATTCCTACGAGCAGTACTTC
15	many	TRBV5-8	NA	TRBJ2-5	CASSSIQGGEETQYF	TGTGCCAGCAGCTCGATACAGGGCGGGGAAGAGACCCAGTACTTC
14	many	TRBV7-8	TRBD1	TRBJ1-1	CASTPRDSRTEAFF	TGTGCCAGCACCCCCAGGGACAGTCGCACTGAAGCTTTCTTT
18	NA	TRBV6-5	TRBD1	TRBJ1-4	CASSYAVVLADRPEKLFF	TGTGCCAGCAGTTACGCGGTCGTCTTAGCGGACAGGCCTGAAAAACTGTTTTTT
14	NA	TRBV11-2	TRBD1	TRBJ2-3	CAWSLTGGSDTQYF	TGTGCCTGGAGTCTTACAGGGGGCTCAGATACGCAGTATTTT
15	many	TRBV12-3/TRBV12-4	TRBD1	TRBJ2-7	CASSLAAGGYYEQYF	TGTGCCAGCAGTTTAGCGGCAGGGGGCTACTACGAGCAGTACTTC
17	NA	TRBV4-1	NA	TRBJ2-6	CASSQVGTPTGANVLTF	TGCGCCAGCAGCCAAGTAGGAACCCCAACTGGGGCCAACGTCCTGACTTTC
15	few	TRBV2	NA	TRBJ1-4	CASSDPQPTNEKLFF	TGTGCCAGCAGTGACCCCCAACCAACTAATGAAAAACTGTTTTTT
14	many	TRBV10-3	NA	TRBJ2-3	CAINPGINTDTQYF	TGTGCCATCAATCCAGGGATCAACACAGATACGCAGTATTTT
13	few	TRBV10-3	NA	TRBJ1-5	CAISESEYQPQHF	TGTGCCATCAGTGAGTCCGAATATCAGCCCCAGCATTTT
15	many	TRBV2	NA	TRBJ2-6	CASSERTSGANVLTF	TGTGCCAGCAGTGAACGGACCTCTGGGGCCAACGTCCTGACTTTC
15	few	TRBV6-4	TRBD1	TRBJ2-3	CASRDDRGSTDTQYF	TGTGCCAGCAGGGATGACAGGGGTAGCACAGATACGCAGTATTTT
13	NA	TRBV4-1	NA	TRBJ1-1	CASRTDTNTEAFF	TGCGCCAGCAGGACAGATACGAACACTGAAGCTTTCTTT
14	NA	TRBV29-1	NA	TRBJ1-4	CSFSRLSTNEKLFF	TGCAGCTTCTCGCGGCTTTCAACTAATGAAAAACTGTTTTTT
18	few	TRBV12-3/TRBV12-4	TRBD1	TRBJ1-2	CASSMGRAGGAPNYGYTF	TGTGCCAGCAGTATGGGTCGGGCAGGGGGTGCCCCTAACTATGGCTACACCTTC
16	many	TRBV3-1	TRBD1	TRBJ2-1	CASSPRDRVYHNEQFF	TGTGCCAGCAGCCCCCGGGACAGGGTCTATCACAATGAGCAGTTCTTC
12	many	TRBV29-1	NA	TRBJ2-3	CSVGLIDDTQYF	TGCAGCGTTGGACTAATAGACGATACGCAGTATTTT
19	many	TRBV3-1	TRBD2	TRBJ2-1	CASSQDSRSSGVFHNEQFF	TGTGCCAGCAGCCAAGATTCCCGGTCGAGCGGGGTTTTCCACAATGAGCAGTTCTTC
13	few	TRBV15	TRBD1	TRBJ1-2	CATSSRDRVGYTF	TGTGCCACCAGCTCCCGGGACAGGGTCGGCTACACCTTC
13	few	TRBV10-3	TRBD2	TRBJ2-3	CAIAGLATDTQYF	TGTGCCATAGCGGGACTAGCCACAGATACGCAGTATTTT
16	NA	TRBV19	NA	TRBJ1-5	CASTEVGGEASQPQHF	TGTGCCAGTACGGAGGTGGGAGGGGAGGCAAGTCAGCCCCAGCATTTT
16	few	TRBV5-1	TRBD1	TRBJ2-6	CASSRRQGTGANVLTF	TGCGCCAGCAGCCGTAGACAGGGGACTGGGGCCAACGTCCTGACTTTC
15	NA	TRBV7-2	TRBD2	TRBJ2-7	CASSLEASGVYEQYF	TGTGCCAGCAGCTTAGAAGCCAGCGGGGTGTACGAGCAGTACTTC
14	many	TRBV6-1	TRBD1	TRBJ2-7	CASRQQGAGYEQYF	TGTGCCAGCAGACAACAGGGGGCTGGGTACGAGCAGTACTTC
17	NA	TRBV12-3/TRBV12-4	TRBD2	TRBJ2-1	CASSLGTSGGAYNEQFF	TGTGCCAGCAGTTTAGGGACTAGCGGGGGGGCCTACAATGAGCAGTTCTTC
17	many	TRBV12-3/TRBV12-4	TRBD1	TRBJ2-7	CASSPASLQGRSYEQYF	TGTGCCAGCAGCCCGGCCAGCTTACAGGGGCGTTCCTACGAGCAGTACTTC
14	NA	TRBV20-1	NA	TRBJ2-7	CSAATGTPSYEQYF	TGCAGTGCTGCAACCGGGACTCCCTCCTACGAGCAGTACTTC
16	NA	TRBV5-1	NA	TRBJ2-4	CASSLGGVQGQDIQYF	TGCGCCAGCAGCTTGGGGGGGGTACAGGGGCAGGACATTCAGTACTTC
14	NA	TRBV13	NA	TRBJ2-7	CASIVSRGKGEQYF	TGTGCCAGCATCGTCTCCCGGGGTAAGGGCGAGCAGTACTTC
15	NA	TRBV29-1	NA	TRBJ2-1	CSVAGTPLGYNEQFF	TGCAGCGTGGCCGGGACACCCTTAGGCTACAATGAGCAGTTCTTC
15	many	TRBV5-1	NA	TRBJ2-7	CASSLVGRRGYEQYF	TGCGCCAGCAGCTTGGTAGGGCGCCGGGGCTACGAGCAGTACTTC
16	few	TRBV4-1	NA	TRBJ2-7	CASSQAVAQTSYEQYF	TGCGCCAGCAGCCAAGCAGTAGCCCAGACAAGCTACGAGCAGTACTTC
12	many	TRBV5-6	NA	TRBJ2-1	CASSLRYLEQFF	TGTGCCAGCAGCTTGCGTTATCTGGAGCAGTTCTTC
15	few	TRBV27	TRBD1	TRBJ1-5	CASSSITGGGQPQHF	TGTGCCAGCAGTTCCATAACAGGGGGCGGTCAGCCCCAGCATTTT
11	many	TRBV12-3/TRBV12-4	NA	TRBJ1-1	CASSPLFEAFF	TGTGCCAGCAGTCCTTTATTTGAAGCTTTCTTT
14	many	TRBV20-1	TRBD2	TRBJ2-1	CSARAGAGNNEQFF	TGCAGTGCCCGAGCGGGAGCAGGAAACAATGAGCAGTTCTTC
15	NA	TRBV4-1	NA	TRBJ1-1	CASSQLGQLDTEAFF	TGCGCCAGCAGCCAACTAGGACAGTTGGACACTGAAGCTTTCTTT
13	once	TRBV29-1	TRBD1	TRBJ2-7	CSVLGQGRHEQYF	TGCAGCGTCCTCGGACAGGGAAGGCACGAGCAGTACTTC
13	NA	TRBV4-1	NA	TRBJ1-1	CASSQEVGRVAFF	TGCGCCAGCAGCCAAGAGGTCGGGCGTGTGGCTTTCTTT
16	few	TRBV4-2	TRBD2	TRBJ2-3	CASSPRLAGGRDTQYF	TGTGCCAGCAGCCCGCGACTAGCGGGGGGCCGGGATACGCAGTATTTT
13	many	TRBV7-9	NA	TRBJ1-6	CASSLDREVALHF	TGTGCCAGCAGCTTAGACAGGGAGGTGGCCCTCCACTTT
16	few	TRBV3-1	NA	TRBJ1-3	CASSQGTGRTGNTIYF	TGTGCCAGCAGCCAAGGGACCGGGCGGACTGGAAACACCATATATTTT
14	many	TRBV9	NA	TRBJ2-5	CASSVGPLGETQYF	TGTGCCAGCAGCGTGGGGCCCCTAGGGGAGACCCAGTACTTC